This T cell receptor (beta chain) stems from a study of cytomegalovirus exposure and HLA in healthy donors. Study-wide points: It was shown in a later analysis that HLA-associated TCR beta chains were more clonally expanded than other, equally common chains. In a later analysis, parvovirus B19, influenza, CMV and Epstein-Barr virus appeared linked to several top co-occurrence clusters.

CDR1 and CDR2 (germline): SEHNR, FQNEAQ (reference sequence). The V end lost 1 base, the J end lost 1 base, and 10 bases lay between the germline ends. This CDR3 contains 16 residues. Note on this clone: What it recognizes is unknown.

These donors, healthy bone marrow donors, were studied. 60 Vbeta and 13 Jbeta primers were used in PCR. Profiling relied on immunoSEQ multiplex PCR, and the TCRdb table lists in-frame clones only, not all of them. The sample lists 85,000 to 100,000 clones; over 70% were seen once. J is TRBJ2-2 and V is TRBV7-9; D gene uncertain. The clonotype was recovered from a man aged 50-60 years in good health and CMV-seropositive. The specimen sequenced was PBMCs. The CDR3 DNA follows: TGTGCCAGCAGCTTAGGGCAGGCTATGAACACCGGGGAGCTGTTTTTT. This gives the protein CASSLGQAMNTGELFF.